Included here is one TCR beta chain sequence, with context. These data belong to a study of blood T cell repertoires in COVID-19. This CDR3 is built from 12 residues. Trimming removed 7 bases from V and 8 bases from J; junction bases left unmatched: 5. The germline V gene has CDR1 SNHLY and CDR2 FYNNEI. Libraries were prepared by immunoSEQ multiplex PCR; TCRdb keeps only in-frame clonotypes and omits some of them. Of about 190,000 clones detected, approximately 88% appear once; the ten largest clones hold roughly 6.7%. This TCR was sampled from a man in his forties or fifties with acute or convalescent COVID-19. The sequencing input was peripheral blood. V and J are TRBV2 and TRBJ1-5; 7 positions match TRBD1. CDR3 sequence reads: CASTTGREPQHF. In DNA, the CDR3 is TGTGCCAGCACGACAGGGCGGGAGCCCCAGCATTTT.